The rows below give T cell receptor beta chains drawn from one sample of a study of T cells in localized non-small cell lung cancer. Measured with immunoSEQ multiplex PCR; TCRdb has only the in-frame clones, and not every one. Altogether some 16,000 clones are present, approximately 81% being singletons, with the ten largest covering roughly 20%. Here the sequenced sample was peripheral blood, taken before any cancer treatment. Source of these receptors: a male donor at least 60 years old with stage I lung adenocarcinoma. Each CDR3 is given with its conserved first and last residue. A D gene is named only where the DNA matches it firmly. Where a row states a size, it is once, few, many or the class of an expanded clone; other rows omit it.

>TRBJ2-7|TRBD1|.|TRBV4-1
TGCGCCAGCAGCCAAAGACAGGGAACCCTCTACGAGCAGTACTTC
CASSQRQGTLYEQYF
>TRBJ1-5|.|.|TRBV5-1
TGCGCCAGCAGCTTGGGGGCCGATCAGCCCCAGCATTTT
CASSLGADQPQHF
>TRBJ2-5|.|.|TRBV7-9
TGTGCCAGCAGCTTAGCCTTAACAGGGCAAGAGACCCAGTACTTC
CASSLALTGQETQYF
>TRBJ1-2|.|.|TRBV5-4
TGTGCCAGCAGCTTGCGCAGCCTAATGGGTGGCTACACCTTC
CASSLRSLMGGYTF
>TRBJ2-2|.|.|TRBV11-2
TGTGCCAGCAGCCCCGACCGCGGGGAGCTGTTTTTT
CASSPDRGELFF
>TRBJ1-4|.|.|TRBV4-3
TGCGCCAGCAGCCAAGACCCGCGGGCCGCCACTAATGAAAAACTGTTTTTT
CASSQDPRAATNEKLFF
>TRBJ2-3|.|.|TRBV9
TGTGCCAGCAGCCCTCGCGGGGGCGGACCAGATACGCAGTATTTT
CASSPRGGGPDTQYF
>TRBJ2-1|.|.|TRBV7-2
TGTGCCAGCAGCTTGGCCGGGGATTTCTCCTACAATGAGCAGTTCTTC
CASSLAGDFSYNEQFF
>TRBJ1-2|TRBD1|.|TRBV6-5
TGTGCCAGCATCGACCCCCAGGGGGCAGGGGGCTACACCTTC
CASIDPQGAGGYTF
>TRBJ1-5|TRBD1|.|TRBV27
TGTGCCAGCAGTTTAATCCCGACAGGGGGGGGCAATCAGCCCCAGCATTTT
CASSLIPTGGGNQPQHF
>TRBJ1-5|.|.|TRBV28
TGTGCCAGCAAATATAGCAATCAGCCCCAGCATTTT
CASKYSNQPQHF
>TRBJ1-2|.|.|TRBV15
TGTGCCACCAGTCGGAACCAGGGAGCTAACTATGGCTACACCTTC
CATSRNQGANYGYTF
>TRBJ2-1|.|.|TRBV5-1
TGCGCCAGCAGCTTGGTTTTAGGGAATGAGCAGTTCTTC
CASSLVLGNEQFF
>TRBJ1-4|TRBD1|.|TRBV19
TGTGCCAGTGGGACAGGGGTCTCGACTAATGAAAAACTGTTTTTT
CASGTGVSTNEKLFF
>TRBJ2-2|.|.|TRBV28
TGTGCCAGCAGTTTAAGGGGCGGGGAGCTGTTTTTT
CASSLRGGELFF
>TRBJ1-4|.|.|TRBV6-5
TGTGCCAGTGGGGGGCTGGATGAAAAACTGTTTTTT
CASGGLDEKLFF
>TRBJ2-7|TRBD2|.|TRBV6-4
TGTGCCAGCAGTGACTTCTGGGGTCGGCGGCGGGGGTCCTACTACGAGCAGTACTTC
CASSDFWGRRRGSYYEQYF
>TRBJ2-1|TRBD2|.|TRBV7-3
TGTGCCAGCAGTCGTAACGGAGCGGGGCAGGGTGAGCAGTTCTTC
CASSRNGAGQGEQFF
>TRBJ2-7|TRBD2|.|TRBV28
TGTGCCAGCAGCCCCTTGGGGGGGTCCGAGCAGTACTTC
CASSPLGGSEQYF
>TRBJ2-3|.|.|TRBV4-1
TGCGCCAGCAGCCAAAGACCAGGGAGTGATTTTGATACGCAGTATTTT
CASSQRPGSDFDTQYF
>TRBJ1-1|.|.|TRBV15
TGTGCCACCAGCAGAGGGAGAAGCACTGAAGCTTTCTTT
CATSRGRSTEAFF
>TRBJ1-2|TRBD1|.|TRBV4-3
TGCGCCAGCAGCCAGTGGGACAGAACGTTCTATGGCTACACCTTC
CASSQWDRTFYGYTF
>TRBJ1-3|.|.|TRBV5-1
TGCGCCAGCAGCTCCCCGGGTCGACAGGCTAGAAACACCATATATTTT
CASSSPGRQARNTIYF
>TRBJ1-1|.|.|TRBV7-8
TGTGCCAGCAGCCCCTTCATTTCTGAAGCTTTCTTT
CASSPFISEAFF
>TRBJ2-7|.|once|TRBV18
TGTGCCAGCTCACCGAGGCAGTTCTCCTACGAGCAGTACTTC
CASSPRQFSYEQYF
>TRBJ1-2|TRBD1|few|TRBV27
TGTGCCAGCAGTCCAGAGGGGGCGGGGGGCTACACCTTC
CASSPEGAGGYTF
>TRBJ2-1|TRBD2|.|TRBV6-5
TGTGCCAGCAGTTACGGTAGCGGGGGGGACAATGAGCAGTTCTTC
CASSYGSGGDNEQFF
>TRBJ2-7|.|.|TRBV7-8
TGTGCCAGCAGCTTAGGCCAACGGGACGAGCAGTACTTC
CASSLGQRDEQYF
>TRBJ1-3|.|.|TRBV6-1
TGTGCCAGCAGTGGACCTGGAAACACCATATATTTT
CASSGPGNTIYF
>TRBJ1-1|.|.|TRBV30
TGTGCCTGGAGCAACAACGTTCCTGAAGCTTTCTTT
CAWSNNVPEAFF
>TRBJ2-2|TRBD1|.|TRBV9
TGTGCCAGCAGCCCGAGACAGGGTTGGAACGGGGAGCTGTTTTTT
CASSPRQGWNGELFF
>TRBJ2-2|.|.|TRBV4-1
TGCGCCAGCAGCCAAGAGGGGCGGAGCACCGGGGAGCTGTTTTTT
CASSQEGRSTGELFF
>TRBJ2-2|.|.|TRBV12-2
TGTGCAAGTCGCTTACGACTAGCGGGAGGTCATCAGAACACCGGGGAGCTGTTTTTT
CASRLRLAGGHQNTGELFF
>TRBJ1-2|.|.|TRBV11-2
TGTGCCAGCAGCTTAGTTAAGGGCTATGGCTACACCTTC
CASSLVKGYGYTF
>TRBJ1-1|.|.|TRBV7-2
TGTGCCAGCAGCGCGACACAGGATCGGGGCGAAGCTTTCTTT
CASSATQDRGEAFF
>TRBJ2-5|TRBD1|.|TRBV7-2
TGTGCCAGCAGCTTAGGGGGACAGGGAGGAGAGACCCAGTACTTC
CASSLGGQGGETQYF
>TRBJ1-3|.|.|TRBV19
TGTGCCAGTAGTACCGCTGCCTCGGGTGGAAACACCATATATTTT
CASSTAASGGNTIYF
>TRBJ2-7|TRBD1|.|TRBV10-2
TGCGCCAGCCCCCCCGGACAGGGGGCGAAGCCCAACCTAGACTACGAGCAGTACTTC
CASPPGQGAKPNLDYEQYF
>TRBJ2-2|TRBD2|.|TRBV11-2
TGTGCCAGCAGCTCACCCGACGGGACTACGAACACCGGGGAGCTGTTTTTT
CASSSPDGTTNTGELFF
>TRBJ2-1|TRBD2|.|TRBV6-4
TGTGCCAGCAGTGACAGCAAGACTAGCAGCTACAATGAGCAGTTCTTC
CASSDSKTSSYNEQFF